Listed here is a single T cell receptor (beta chain). The data originate from a study of T cell responses to AZD1222 COVID-19 vaccine. Trimming pared 5 bases from V and 3 bases from J, leaving 13 bases between. The CDR3 is made up of 14 amino acids. Germline V gives CDR1 MDHEN, CDR2 SYDVKM. Sequencing used immunoSEQ multiplex PCR; TCRdb keeps in-frame clones, though not all of them. The profile shows approximately 76,000 clones, over 80% of them singletons. The rearrangement links TRBV28 to TRBJ1-2, with D possibly being TRBD1 (5 bases). This TCR derives from an adult in good health. The material was peripheral blood, obtained on day 0 of MenACWY control vaccination. CDR3 in amino acids: CASSPGHPHYGYTF. In nucleotides, the CDR3 is TGTGCCAGCAGTCCCGGACACCCCCACTATGGCTACACCTTC.